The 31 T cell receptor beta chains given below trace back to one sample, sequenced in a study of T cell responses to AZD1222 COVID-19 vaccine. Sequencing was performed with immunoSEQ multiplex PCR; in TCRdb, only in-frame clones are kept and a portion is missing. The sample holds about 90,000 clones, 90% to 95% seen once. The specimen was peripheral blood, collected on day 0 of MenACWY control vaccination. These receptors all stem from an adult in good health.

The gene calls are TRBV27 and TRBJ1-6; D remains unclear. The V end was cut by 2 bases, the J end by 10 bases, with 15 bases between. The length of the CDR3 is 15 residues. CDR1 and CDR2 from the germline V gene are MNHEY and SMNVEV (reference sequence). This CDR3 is CASSLQVGLGSPLHF. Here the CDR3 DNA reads TGTGCCAGCAGTTTACAGGTTGGCCTTGGGTCACCCCTCCACTTT.

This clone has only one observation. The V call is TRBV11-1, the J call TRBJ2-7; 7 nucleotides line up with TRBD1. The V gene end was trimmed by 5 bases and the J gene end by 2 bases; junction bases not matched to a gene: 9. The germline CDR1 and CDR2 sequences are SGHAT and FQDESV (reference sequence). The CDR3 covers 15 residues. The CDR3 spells CASSEGTVETYEQYF. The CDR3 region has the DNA TGTGCCAGCAGCGAAGGGACAGTGGAGACCTACGAGCAGTACTTC.

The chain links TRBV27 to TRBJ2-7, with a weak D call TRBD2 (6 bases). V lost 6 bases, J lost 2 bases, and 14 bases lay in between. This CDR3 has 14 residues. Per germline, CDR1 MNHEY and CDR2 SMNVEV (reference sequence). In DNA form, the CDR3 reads TGTGCCAGCAGCCCCCTGGGACTCACCTACGAGCAGTACTTC. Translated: CASSPLGLTYEQYF.

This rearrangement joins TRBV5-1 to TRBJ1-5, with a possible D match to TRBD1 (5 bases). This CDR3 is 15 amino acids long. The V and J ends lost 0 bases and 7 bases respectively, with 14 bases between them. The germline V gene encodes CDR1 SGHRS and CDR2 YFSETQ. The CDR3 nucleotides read TGCGCCAGCAGCTTGGATGGAGGGACTGCGCAGCCCCAGCATTTT. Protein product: CASSLDGGTAQPQHF.

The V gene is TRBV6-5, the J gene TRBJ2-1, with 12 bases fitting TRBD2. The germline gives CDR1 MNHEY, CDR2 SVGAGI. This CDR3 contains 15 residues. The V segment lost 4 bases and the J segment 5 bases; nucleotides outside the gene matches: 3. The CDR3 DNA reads TGTGCCAGCAGTTGGACTAGCGGGACCAACAATGAGCAGTTCTTC. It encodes CASSWTSGTNNEQFF.

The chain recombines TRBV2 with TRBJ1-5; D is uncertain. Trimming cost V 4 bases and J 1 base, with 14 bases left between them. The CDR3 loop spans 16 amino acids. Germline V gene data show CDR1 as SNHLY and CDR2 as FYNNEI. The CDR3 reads CASSVSLTESNQPQHF. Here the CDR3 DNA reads TGTGCCAGCAGTGTCTCGCTAACCGAGAGCAATCAGCCCCAGCATTTT.

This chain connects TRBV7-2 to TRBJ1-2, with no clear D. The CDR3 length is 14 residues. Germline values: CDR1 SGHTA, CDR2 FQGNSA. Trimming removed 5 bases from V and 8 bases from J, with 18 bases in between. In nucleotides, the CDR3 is TGTGCCAGCAGCCCGGCAACACGGTTAATAGGCTACACCTTC. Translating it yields CASSPATRLIGYTF.

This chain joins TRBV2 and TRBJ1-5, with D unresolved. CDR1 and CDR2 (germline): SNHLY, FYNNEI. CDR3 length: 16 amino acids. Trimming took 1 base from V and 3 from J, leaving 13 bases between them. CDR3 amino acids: CASSEGGRRDNQPQHF. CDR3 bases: TGTGCCAGCAGTGAAGGAGGGAGGAGGGACAATCAGCCCCAGCATTTT.

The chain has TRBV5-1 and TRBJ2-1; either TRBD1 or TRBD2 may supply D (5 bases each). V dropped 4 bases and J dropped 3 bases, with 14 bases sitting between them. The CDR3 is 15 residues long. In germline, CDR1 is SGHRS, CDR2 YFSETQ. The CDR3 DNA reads TGCGCCAGCAGCCTACCCGGGACCCACTACAATGAGCAGTTCTTC. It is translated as CASSLPGTHYNEQFF. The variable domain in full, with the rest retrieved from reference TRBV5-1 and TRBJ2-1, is KAGVTQTPRYLIKTRGQQVTLSCSPISGHRSVSWYQQTPGQGLQFLFEYFSETQRNKGNFPGRFSGRQFSNSRSEMNVSTLELGDSALYLCASSLPGTHYNEQFFGPGTRLTVL.

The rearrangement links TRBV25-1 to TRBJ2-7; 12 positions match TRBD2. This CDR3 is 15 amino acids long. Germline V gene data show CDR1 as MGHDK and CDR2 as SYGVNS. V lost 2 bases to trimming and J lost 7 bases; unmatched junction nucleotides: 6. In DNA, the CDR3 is TGTGCCAGCAGTGAACTAGCGGGGGGGCCGTATGAGCAGTACTTC. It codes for CASSELAGGPYEQYF.

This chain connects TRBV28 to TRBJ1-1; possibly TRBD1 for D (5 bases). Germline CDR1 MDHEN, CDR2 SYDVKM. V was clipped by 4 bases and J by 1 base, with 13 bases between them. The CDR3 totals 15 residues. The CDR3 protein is CASSYRSGGNTEAFF. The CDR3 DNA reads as TGTGCCAGCAGTTACCGGTCGGGGGGGAACACTGAAGCTTTCTTT.

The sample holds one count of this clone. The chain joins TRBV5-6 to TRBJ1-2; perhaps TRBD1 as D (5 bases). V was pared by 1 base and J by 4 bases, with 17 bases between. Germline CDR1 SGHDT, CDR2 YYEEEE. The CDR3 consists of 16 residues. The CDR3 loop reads CASSLRVVAGFYGYTF. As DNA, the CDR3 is TGTGCCAGCAGCTTGAGGGTAGTAGCAGGGTTCTATGGCTACACCTTC.

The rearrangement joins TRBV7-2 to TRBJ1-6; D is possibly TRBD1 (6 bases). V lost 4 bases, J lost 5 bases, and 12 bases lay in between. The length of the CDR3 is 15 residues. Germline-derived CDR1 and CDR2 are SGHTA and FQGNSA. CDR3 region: CASSSGQGNNSPLHF. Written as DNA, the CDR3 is TGTGCCAGCAGCTCCGGCCAGGGGAATAATTCACCCCTCCACTTT. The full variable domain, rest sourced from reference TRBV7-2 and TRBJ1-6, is GAGVSQSPSNKVTEKGKDVELRCDPISGHTALYWYRQSLGQGLEFLIYFQGNSAPDKSGLPSDRFSAERTGGSVSTLTIQRTQQEDSAVYLCASSSGQGNNSPLHFGNGTRLTVT.

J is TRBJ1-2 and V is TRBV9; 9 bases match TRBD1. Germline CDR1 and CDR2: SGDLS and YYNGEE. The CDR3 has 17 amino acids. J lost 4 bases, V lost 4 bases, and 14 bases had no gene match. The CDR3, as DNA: TGTGCCAGCAGCCCGACCGGGACAGGGAGGTTTGGCTATGGCTACACCTTC. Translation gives CASSPTGTGRFGYGYTF. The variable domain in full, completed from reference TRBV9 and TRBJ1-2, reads DSGVTQTPKHLITATGQRVTLRCSPRSGDLSVYWYQQSLDQGLQFLIQYYNGEERAKGNILERFSAQQFPDLHSELNLSSLELGDSALYFCASSPTGTGRFGYGYTFGSGTRLTVV.

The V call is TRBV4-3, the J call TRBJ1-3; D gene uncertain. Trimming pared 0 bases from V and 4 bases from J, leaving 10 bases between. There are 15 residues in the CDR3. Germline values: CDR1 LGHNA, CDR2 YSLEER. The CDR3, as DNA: TGCGCCAGCAGCCAAGATCAGGACCGCGGAAACACCATATATTTT. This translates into CASSQDQDRGNTIYF.

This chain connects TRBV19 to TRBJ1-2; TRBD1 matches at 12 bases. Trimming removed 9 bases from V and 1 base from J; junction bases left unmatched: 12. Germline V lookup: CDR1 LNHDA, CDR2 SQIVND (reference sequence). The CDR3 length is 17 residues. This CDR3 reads CASRGQGAIMDNYGYTF. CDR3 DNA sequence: TGTGCCAGCCGGGGACAGGGGGCGATAATGGATAACTATGGCTACACCTTC.

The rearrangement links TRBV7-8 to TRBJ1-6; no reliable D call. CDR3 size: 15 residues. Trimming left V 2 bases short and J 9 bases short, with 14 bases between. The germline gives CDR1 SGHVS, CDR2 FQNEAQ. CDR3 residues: CASSLRGLRVSPLHF. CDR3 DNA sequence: TGTGCCAGCAGCTTACGTGGCCTACGGGTTTCACCCCTCCACTTT.

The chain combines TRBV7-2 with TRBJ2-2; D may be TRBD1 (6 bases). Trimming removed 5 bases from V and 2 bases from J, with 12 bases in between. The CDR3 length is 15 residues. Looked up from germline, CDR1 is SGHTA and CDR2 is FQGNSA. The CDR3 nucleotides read TGTGCCAGCAGCCGCCCGGGACACAACACCGGGGAGCTGTTTTTT. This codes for CASSRPGHNTGELFF.

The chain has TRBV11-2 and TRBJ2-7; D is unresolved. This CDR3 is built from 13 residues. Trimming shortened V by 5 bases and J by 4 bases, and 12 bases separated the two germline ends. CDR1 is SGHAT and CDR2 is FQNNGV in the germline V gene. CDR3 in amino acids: CASSPGEWYEQYF. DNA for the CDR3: TGTGCCAGCAGCCCGGGCGAGTGGTACGAGCAGTACTTC.

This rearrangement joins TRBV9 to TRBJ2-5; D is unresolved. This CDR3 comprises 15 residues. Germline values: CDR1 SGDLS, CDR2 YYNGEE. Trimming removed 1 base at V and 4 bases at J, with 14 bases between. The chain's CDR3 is CASSVSGRAPETQYF. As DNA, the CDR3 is TGTGCCAGCAGCGTATCAGGCCGGGCGCCAGAGACCCAGTACTTC.

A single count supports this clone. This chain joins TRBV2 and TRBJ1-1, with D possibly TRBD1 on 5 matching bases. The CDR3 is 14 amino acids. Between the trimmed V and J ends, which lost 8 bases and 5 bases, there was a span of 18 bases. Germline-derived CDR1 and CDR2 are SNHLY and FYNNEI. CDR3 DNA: TGTGCCAGCCTCGGGATGAGGGGAGGGACTGAAGCTTTCTTT. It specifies CASLGMRGGTEAFF.

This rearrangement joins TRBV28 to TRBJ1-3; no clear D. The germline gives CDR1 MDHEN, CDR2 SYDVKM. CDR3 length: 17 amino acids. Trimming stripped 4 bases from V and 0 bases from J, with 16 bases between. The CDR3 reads CASSSPAGPISGNTIYF. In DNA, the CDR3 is TGTGCCAGCAGTTCCCCGGCAGGACCCATCTCTGGAAACACCATATATTTT.

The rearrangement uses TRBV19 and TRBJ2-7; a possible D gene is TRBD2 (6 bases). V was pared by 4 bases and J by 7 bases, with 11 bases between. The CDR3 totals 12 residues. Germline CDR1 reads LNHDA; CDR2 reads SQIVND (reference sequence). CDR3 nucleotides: TGTGCCAGTAGTACGACTAGAGGGGAGCAGTACTTC. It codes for CASSTTRGEQYF.

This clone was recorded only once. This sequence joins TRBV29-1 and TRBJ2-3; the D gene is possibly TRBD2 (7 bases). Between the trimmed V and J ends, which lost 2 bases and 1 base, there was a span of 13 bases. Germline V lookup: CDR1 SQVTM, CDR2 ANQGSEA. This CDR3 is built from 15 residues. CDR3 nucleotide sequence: TGCAGCGTTGAATTTAGGGGGGGTGGCACAGATACGCAGTATTTT. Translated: CSVEFRGGGTDTQYF.

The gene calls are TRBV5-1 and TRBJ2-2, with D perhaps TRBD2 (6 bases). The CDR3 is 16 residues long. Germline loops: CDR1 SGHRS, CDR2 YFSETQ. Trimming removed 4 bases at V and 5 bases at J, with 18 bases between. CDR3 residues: CASSPEILAQTGELFF. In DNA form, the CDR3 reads TGCGCCAGCAGCCCGGAGATACTAGCCCAGACCGGGGAGCTGTTTTTT.

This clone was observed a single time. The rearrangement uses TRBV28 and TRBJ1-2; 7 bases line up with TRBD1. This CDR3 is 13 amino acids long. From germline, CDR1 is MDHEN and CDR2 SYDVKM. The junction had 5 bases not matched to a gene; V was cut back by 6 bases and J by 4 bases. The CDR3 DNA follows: TGTGCCAGCAGGGGGACAGCTACCTATGGCTACACCTTC. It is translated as CASRGTATYGYTF.

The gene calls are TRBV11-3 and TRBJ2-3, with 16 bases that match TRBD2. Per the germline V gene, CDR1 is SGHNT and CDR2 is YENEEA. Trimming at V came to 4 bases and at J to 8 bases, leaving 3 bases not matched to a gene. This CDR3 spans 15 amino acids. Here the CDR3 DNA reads TGTGCCAGCAGCTCGGGACTAGCGGGGGGGAGTACGCAGTATTTT. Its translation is CASSSGLAGGSTQYF.

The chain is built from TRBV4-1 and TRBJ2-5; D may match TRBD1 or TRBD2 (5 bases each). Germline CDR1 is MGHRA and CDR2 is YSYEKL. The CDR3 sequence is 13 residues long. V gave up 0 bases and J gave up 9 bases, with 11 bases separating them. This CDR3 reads CASSQDHWGSQYF. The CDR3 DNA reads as TGCGCCAGCAGCCAAGATCACTGGGGGTCCCAGTACTTC.

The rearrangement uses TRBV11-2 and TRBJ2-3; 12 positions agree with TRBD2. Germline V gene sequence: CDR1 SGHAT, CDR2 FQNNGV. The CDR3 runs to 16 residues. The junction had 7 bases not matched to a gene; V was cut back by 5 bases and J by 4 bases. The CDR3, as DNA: TGTGCCAGCAGCATTCTAGCGGGAGGGGACCCAGATACGCAGTATTTT. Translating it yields CASSILAGGDPDTQYF.

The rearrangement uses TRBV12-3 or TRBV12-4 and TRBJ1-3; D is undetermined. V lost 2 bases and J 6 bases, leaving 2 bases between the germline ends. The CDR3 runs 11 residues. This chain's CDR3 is CASSLTNTIYF. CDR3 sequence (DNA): TGTGCCAGCAGTTTAACAAACACCATATATTTT.

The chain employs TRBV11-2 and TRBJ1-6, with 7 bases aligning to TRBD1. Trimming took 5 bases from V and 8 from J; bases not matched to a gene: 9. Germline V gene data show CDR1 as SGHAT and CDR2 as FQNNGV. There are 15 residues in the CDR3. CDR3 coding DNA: TGTGCCAGCAGCCTAAGTCCAGGGGGTGATTCACCCCTCCACTTT. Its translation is CASSLSPGGDSPLHF.